Listed below are T cell receptor beta chains from one sample, sequenced in a study of T-cell memory formation after mild COVID-19. TCRdb passed the 5' RACE reads through MiXCR, listing each CDR3 protein once. The table includes over 70,000 distinct CDR3 sequences, 10% to 15% detected once. Material: PBMCs or a T cell subset sorted from them (not recorded which). The receptors stem from an adult woman who had mild COVID-19 (a few samples of this study predate the infection). Cell type and time point are not known. Both conserved end residues are part of each CDR3. The D gene is left open where the match is weak. Some rows have no size entry. The others give once, few or many, or a class for an expanded clone.

len	d_gene	v_gene	j_gene	abundance	CDR3nt	CDR3aa
16	-	TRBV27	TRBJ2-7	-	TGTGCCAGCAGTCCGAGCCTAGCGCTCTCACCTGGCGAGCAGTACTTC	CASSPSLALSPGEQYF
17	TRBD1	TRBV20-1	TRBJ1-2	-	TGCAGTGCTAGAGAGACGGACAGGTCCTCGGAAGCGTATGGCTACACCTTC	CSARETDRSSEAYGYTF
15	TRBD1	TRBV9	TRBJ1-2	-	TGTGCCAGCAGCCGCAGCGACAGGGTGGCCTATGGCTACACCTTC	CASSRSDRVAYGYTF
17	TRBD2	TRBV6-5	TRBJ2-5	-	TGTGCCAGCAGTTACTCGACTAGCGGGAGGGCCTGGGAGACCCAGTACTTC	CASSYSTSGRAWETQYF
16	TRBD1	TRBV7-6	TRBJ2-2	few	TGTGCCAGCAGCTTATTCCAGGGGGAAGATACCGGGGAGCTGTTTTTT	CASSLFQGEDTGELFF
14	-	TRBV4-2	TRBJ2-7	many	TGTGCCAGCAGCCAAGTCATCCGCCCGGACGAGCAGTACTTC	CASSQVIRPDEQYF
18	-	TRBV7-9	TRBJ2-3	-	TGTGCCAGCAGCTTAGACCCTTCCGGAGCGGTCCCGACAGATACGCAGTATTTT	CASSLDPSGAVPTDTQYF
16	TRBD1	TRBV7-2	TRBJ2-5	-	TGTGCCAGCAGCCCCCTCGGAACAGGGGCCCTGGAGACCCAGTACTTC	CASSPLGTGALETQYF
17	TRBD2	TRBV4-3	TRBJ2-2	few	TGCGCCAGCAGCCAAGATGTCCAGCGGGAGATAGCCGGGGAGCTGTTTTTT	CASSQDVQREIAGELFF
13	-	TRBV5-1	TRBJ1-2	-	TGCGCCAGCAGCTTCGGGGCAGGGGACGGCTACACCTTC	CASSFGAGDGYTF
15	-	TRBV7-8	TRBJ1-4	few	TGTGCCAGCAGCTCCCCCGGGACCGCAAATGAAAAACTGTTTTTT	CASSSPGTANEKLFF
13	-	TRBV5-1	TRBJ1-5	few	TGCGCCAGCAGCTTGAGGGGAGAGCAGCCCCAGCATTTT	CASSLRGEQPQHF
13	-	TRBV30	TRBJ2-7	-	TGTGCCTTGGAAGTGGACTCCCTTTACGAGCAGTACTTC	CALEVDSLYEQYF
12	-	TRBV5-6	TRBJ1-1	few	TGTGCCAGCAGCGCTGGGACAATCCAAGCTTTCTTT	CASSAGTIQAFF
14	TRBD1	TRBV29-1	TRBJ2-5	-	TGCAGCGTGAAGGGACAGGGGGTCCAAGAGACCCAGTACTTC	CSVKGQGVQETQYF
15	-	TRBV27	TRBJ2-3	-	TGTGCCAGCCGGCCCCTCCGGACCCTTGGGGATACGCAGTATTTT	CASRPLRTLGDTQYF
16	TRBD2	TRBV6-1	TRBJ2-7	-	TGTGCCAGCAGCTCTACCGGGAGGGGGAAGTTCTACGAGCAGTACTTC	CASSSTGRGKFYEQYF
13	-	TRBV5-6	TRBJ2-7	few	TGTGCCAGCAGCCCTGGACAGATCTACGAGCAGTACTTC	CASSPGQIYEQYF